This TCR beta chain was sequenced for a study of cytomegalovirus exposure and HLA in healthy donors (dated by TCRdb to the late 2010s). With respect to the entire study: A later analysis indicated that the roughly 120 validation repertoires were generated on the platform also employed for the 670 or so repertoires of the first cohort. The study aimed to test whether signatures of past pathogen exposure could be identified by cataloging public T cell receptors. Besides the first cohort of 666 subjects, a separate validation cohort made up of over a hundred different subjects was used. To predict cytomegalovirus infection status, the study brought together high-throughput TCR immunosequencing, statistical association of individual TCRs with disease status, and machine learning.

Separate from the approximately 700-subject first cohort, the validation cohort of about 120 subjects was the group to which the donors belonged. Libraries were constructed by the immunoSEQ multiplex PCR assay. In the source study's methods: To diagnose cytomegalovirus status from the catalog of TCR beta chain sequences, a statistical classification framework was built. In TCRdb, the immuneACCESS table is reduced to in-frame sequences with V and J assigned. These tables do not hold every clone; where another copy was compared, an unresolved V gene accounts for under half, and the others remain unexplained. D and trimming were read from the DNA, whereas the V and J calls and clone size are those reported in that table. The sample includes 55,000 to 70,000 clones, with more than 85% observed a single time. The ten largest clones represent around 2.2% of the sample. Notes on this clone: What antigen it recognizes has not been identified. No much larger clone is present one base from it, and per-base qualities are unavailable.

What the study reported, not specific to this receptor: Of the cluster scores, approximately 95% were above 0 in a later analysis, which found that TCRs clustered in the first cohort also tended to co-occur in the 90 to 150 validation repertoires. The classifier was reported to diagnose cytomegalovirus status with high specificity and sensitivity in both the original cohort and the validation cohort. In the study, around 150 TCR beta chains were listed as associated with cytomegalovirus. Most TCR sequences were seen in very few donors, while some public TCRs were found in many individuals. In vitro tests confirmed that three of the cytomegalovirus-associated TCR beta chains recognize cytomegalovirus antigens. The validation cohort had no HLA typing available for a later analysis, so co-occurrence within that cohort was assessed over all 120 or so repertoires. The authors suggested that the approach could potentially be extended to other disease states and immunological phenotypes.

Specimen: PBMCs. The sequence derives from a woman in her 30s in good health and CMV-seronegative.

The bases are TGTGCCAGCAGTGAACGGCAGGGGGGTTACAATGAGCAGTTCTTC. This translates into CASSERQGGYNEQFF. This receptor chain uses TRBV6-1 and TRBJ2-1; the D gene is possibly TRBD1, with 7 bases matching. The CDR3 sequence holds 15 residues, the cysteine and phenylalanine included. CDR3 DNA is the only sequence kept; it has 45 bases, read in frame from the first base. A distance of 12 bases separates the germline ends of V and J, which lose 2 bases and 4 bases respectively. CDR1 and CDR2 are read off the germline V gene as MNHNS and SASEGT.